One sample yielded the 21 T cell receptor beta chains listed below, sequenced in a study of T cells after yellow fever vaccination. TCRdb recomputed calls from the 5' RACE reads with MiXCR, one row per CDR3 protein. The table has about 50,000 distinct CDR3 sequences, roughly 6.9% seen once; the top ten hold approximately 37%. This sample comprised CD8+ T cells sorted from PBMCs, obtained on the day of the first yellow fever vaccination. The receptors were gathered from a man between 18 and 29 years old who received the YFV17D yellow fever vaccine.

This clonotype was found many times. The chain carries TRBV24-1 and TRBJ2-2, with D perhaps matching TRBD1 (6 bases). Germline V gene data show CDR1 as KGHDR and CDR2 as SFDVKD. The CDR3 totals 18 residues. Trimming left V 3 bases short and J 6 bases short, with 22 bases between. CDR3 residues: CATSDGTIAFPDAGELFF. For the CDR3, the DNA is TGTGCCACCAGTGATGGGACAATTGCTTTTCCCGACGCCGGGGAGCTGTTTTTT.

This clonotype has a count of ten or more. The gene calls are TRBV12-3 or TRBV12-4 and TRBJ2-2; no definite D call. V was trimmed by 6 bases and J by 5 bases, leaving 7 bases between them. This CDR3 spans 12 amino acids. CDR3 bases: TGTGCCAGCAGACCGATGACCGGGGAGCTGTTTTTT. Amino acid sequence: CASRPMTGELFF.

This clonotype was found many times. Here the CDR3 omits its conserved ending phenylalanine or tryptophan, so a read error is the likely source. This chain connects TRBV11-1 to TRBJ1-1, with a possible D match to TRBD1 (6 bases). Trimming took off 6 bases at V and 1 base at J, with 24 bases between the two ends. Germline lookup yields CDR1 SGHAT and CDR2 FQDESV (reference sequence). This CDR3 region has 18 residues. The CDR3 nucleotides are TGTGCCAGCAGGGCGAGGCGGGTGGGGGGCGCTTGGAACACTGAAGCTTTCCTT. It is translated as CASRARRVGGAWNTEAFL.

This clonotype was seen repeatedly, ten times or more. The CDR3 is CASSPFRDGRETQYF. CDR3 DNA: TGTGCCAGCTCACCTTTCCGGGACGGTCGGGAGACCCAGTACTTC. The rearrangement links TRBV18 to TRBJ2-5; D might be TRBD1 or TRBD2, each matching 5 bases. This CDR3 spans 15 amino acids. Germline lookup yields CDR1 KGHSH and CDR2 LQKENI. The germline V and J ends were trimmed by 3 bases and 5 bases, with 16 bases remaining between them. Full variable domain (rest looked up from reference TRBV18 and TRBJ2-5): NAGVMQNPRHLVRRRGQEARLRCSPMKGHSHVYWYRQLPEEGLKFMVYLQKENIIDESGMPKERFSAEFPKEGPSILRIQQVVRGDSAAYFCASSPFRDGRETQYFGPGTRLLVL.

This chain links TRBV6-5 with TRBJ2-1; 7 nucleotides match TRBD1. Germline V CDR1 and CDR2: MNHEY, SVGAGI. CDR3 length: 17 amino acids. Trimming at V came to 2 bases and at J to 3 bases, leaving 10 bases not matched to a gene. The CDR3 protein is CASSYGPGTDGYNEQFF. The CDR3 DNA sequence: TGTGCCAGCAGTTACGGTCCCGGGACAGATGGCTACAATGAGCAGTTCTTC.

This clonotype appeared many times. The J gene is TRBJ1-6, the V gene TRBV12-3 or TRBV12-4, with 8 positions matching TRBD1. The CDR3 is 15 residues long. The junction had 4 bases not matched to a gene; V was cut back by 6 bases and J by 3 bases. The CDR3 sequence: CASSPGTGYNSPLHF. In DNA form, the CDR3 reads TGTGCCAGCAGCCCCGGGACAGGCTATAATTCACCCCTCCACTTT.

This clonotype came up a few times. V is TRBV12-3 or TRBV12-4 and J is TRBJ2-1; no firm D call. V lost 6 bases and J lost 8, with 8 bases in between. The CDR3 is made up of 11 amino acids. CDR3 nucleotide sequence: TGTGCCAGCAGCCCTCGGGATGAGCAGTTCTTC. Amino acid sequence: CASSPRDEQFF.

This chain links TRBV28 with TRBJ2-3; possible D gene TRBD2, 5 bases. The ends were cut back, 2 bases at V and 2 bases at J, with 14 bases in the middle. CDR1 is MDHEN, CDR2 SYDVKM, per germline. The CDR3 sequence is 16 residues long. CDR3 residues: CASSLIIPGYTDTQYF. The CDR3 region has the DNA TGTGCCAGCAGTTTAATTATCCCGGGGTACACAGATACGCAGTATTTT.

In its sample, this clonotype was seen a few times. The chain recombines TRBV19 with TRBJ2-5, with D uncertain. The V and J ends lost 5 bases and 2 bases respectively, with 18 bases between them. The CDR3 is made up of 16 amino acids. The germline V gene encodes CDR1 LNHDA and CDR2 SQIVND (reference sequence). The CDR3 DNA reads as TGTGCCAGTAGTCGACGGACGGCCACTCCACAAGAGACCCAGTACTTC. It specifies CASSRRTATPQETQYF.

CDR3 sequence (DNA): TGTGCCAGCAGTATCGATCCCGGGACTAGGGTTTACAATGAGCAGTTCTTC. Translation: CASSIDPGTRVYNEQFF. V usage is TRBV6-2 or TRBV6-3 and J usage is TRBJ2-1; 8 bases match TRBD2. Germline CDR1 reads MNHEY; CDR2 reads SVGEGT. This CDR3 has 17 amino acids. V gave up 5 bases and J gave up 4 bases; unmatched junction bases: 13.

This chain joins TRBV7-8 and TRBJ2-2, with TRBD2 matching over 9 bases. Germline CDR1 SGHVS, CDR2 FQNEAQ. V lost 1 base to trimming and J lost 5 bases; unmatched junction nucleotides: 5. The CDR3 sequence is 16 residues long. CDR3 sequence reads: CASSLVGTSRTGELFF. CDR3 DNA sequence: TGTGCCAGCAGCTTAGTGGGGACTAGCCGTACCGGGGAGCTGTTTTTT.

This clonotype was seen a handful of times. CDR3 sequence reads: CASKPLPGRYEQYF. DNA for the CDR3: TGTGCCAGCAAGCCCCTCCCGGGCAGGTACGAGCAGTACTTC. V is TRBV5-4 and J is TRBJ2-7; no definite D call. Trimming took off 6 bases at V and 4 bases at J, with 17 bases between the two ends. The CDR3 has 14 amino acids. Germline CDR1 and CDR2: SGHNT and YYREEE (reference sequence).

The chain is built from TRBV4-3 and TRBJ1-1, with D perhaps TRBD1 (6 bases). Germline V gene lookup returns CDR1 LGHNA and CDR2 YSLEER. The CDR3 totals 17 residues. V dropped 1 base and J dropped 3 bases, with 18 bases sitting between them. The CDR3 reads CASSQGSYAYRDTEAFF. CDR3 nucleotides: TGCGCCAGCAGCCAAGGTTCTTACGCCTACAGGGACACTGAAGCTTTCTTT.

This clonotype was recorded many times. The V gene is TRBV9, the J gene TRBJ1-6, with 8 bases identical to TRBD1. Germline CDR1 SGDLS, CDR2 YYNGEE. V was pared by 3 bases and J by 8 bases, with 10 bases of the junction left unmatched. This CDR3 spans 16 amino acids. The CDR3 DNA follows: TGTGCCAGCAGCGCCGTGGACAGGGTTCAGTATTCACCCCTCCACTTT. It encodes CASSAVDRVQYSPLHF.

This clonotype occurred many times. The chain recombines TRBV10-3 with TRBJ1-6; D not certain. Germline assignment: CDR1 ENHRY and CDR2 SYGVKD. V was shortened by 8 bases and J by 7 bases, with 15 bases between the two germline ends. The CDR3 extends over 14 amino acids. The chain's CDR3 is CAIPGPDQNSPLHF. CDR3 coding DNA: TGTGCCATCCCTGGTCCAGACCAAAATTCACCCCTCCACTTT.

The chain uses TRBV5-1 and TRBJ1-5; D gene unclear. Trimming removed 0 bases from V and 6 bases from J, with 7 bases in between. The germline V gene has CDR1 SGHRS and CDR2 YFSETQ. The CDR3 extends over 13 amino acids. The CDR3 here is CASSLVGLQPQHF. In DNA, the CDR3 is TGCGCCAGCAGCTTGGTTGGGCTTCAGCCCCAGCATTTT.

This clonotype was detected ten times or more. The chain recombines TRBV9 with TRBJ1-1; D is ambiguous. Trimming shortened V by 3 bases and J by 5 bases, and 17 bases separated the two germline ends. Germline assignment: CDR1 SGDLS and CDR2 YYNGEE. CDR3 length: 15 amino acids. In DNA, the CDR3 is TGTGCCAGCAGCGCAGAAGCGGGTGTCTTGACTGAAGCTTTCTTT. This translates into CASSAEAGVLTEAFF.

This clonotype was counted only a few times. CDR3 region: CASSQERIGTDSYEQYF. The CDR3 DNA is TGCGCCAGCAGCCAAGAAAGGATCGGGACAGACTCCTACGAGCAGTACTTC. This chain joins TRBV4-3 and TRBJ2-7; 7 bases map to TRBD1. Trimming took 0 bases from V and 0 from J; bases not matched to a gene: 8. The CDR3 length is 17 residues. Germline CDR1 and CDR2: LGHNA and YSLEER.

There are a few counts of this clonotype. The chain combines TRBV29-1 with TRBJ1-1, with D possibly TRBD1 on 6 matching bases. CDR1 is SQVTM, CDR2 ANQGSEA, per germline. Trimming took off 4 bases at V and 5 bases at J, with 14 bases between the two ends. CDR3 length: 13 residues. The CDR3 bases are TGCAGCGTTGGGGGGGGGGCAATAACTGAAGCTTTCTTT. Its protein is CSVGGGAITEAFF.

A few counts support this clonotype. The V call is TRBV12-3 or TRBV12-4, the J call TRBJ2-5; 7 bases agree with TRBD2. J gave up 3 bases and V 3 bases, and 7 bases lay outside the gene matches. CDR3 length: 15 amino acids. The CDR3 loop is CASSFQRGPKETQYF. DNA for the CDR3: TGTGCCAGCAGTTTCCAGCGGGGTCCGAAAGAGACCCAGTACTTC.

To note about this clonotype: One base away lies a much larger clone, so this may be a sequencing read error. V and J are TRBV14 and TRBJ2-7; 7 bases are shared with TRBD2. Trimming removed 1 base from V and 3 bases from J; junction bases left unmatched: 9. CDR1 is SGHDN and CDR2 is FVKESK in the germline V gene. The length of the CDR3 is 16 residues. CDR3 protein: CASSQGTSVGDYEQYF. The CDR3 DNA follows: TGTGCCAGCAGCCAAGGAACTAGCGTGGGGGACTACGAGCAGTACTTC. The entire variable domain, with the rest obtained from reference TRBV14 and TRBJ2-7, is as follows: EAGVTQFPSHSVIEKGQTVTLRCDPISGHDNLYWYRRVMGKEIKFLLHFVKESKQDESGMPNNRFLAERTGGTYSTLKVQPAELEDSGVYFCASSQGTSVGDYEQYFGPGTRLTVT.